Shown below are 10 T cell receptor beta chains from a single sample sequenced in a study of metastatic and nonmetastatic thyroid tumors. Thyroid surgery took place with no prior treatment in any patient. TCRdb re-processed the PCR reads through MiXCR. The sample gives roughly 40,000 clones, 17% of which show up once; approximately 9.8% is in the top ten. Sample: tumor tissue. The receptor source for this set is a female donor with papillary thyroid cancer or a benign thyroid nodule (not recorded which). Some clones in this sample may be carry-over from other donors' samples.

This clone appeared many times. This chain links TRBV5-5 with TRBJ2-7, with D unresolved. Germline V CDR1 and CDR2: SGHKS, YYEKEE (reference sequence). The ends were cut back, 0 bases at V and 1 base at J, with 5 bases in the middle. This CDR3 is 13 amino acids long. The CDR3 loop is CASSLGSSYEQYF. CDR3 DNA: TGTGCCAGCAGCTTGGGCAGTTCCTACGAGCAGTACTTC.

This clone occurred many times. This chain links TRBV3-1 with TRBJ2-5; 9 nucleotides align to TRBD2. Trimming at V came to 1 base and at J to 5 bases, leaving 8 bases not matched to a gene. Germline lookup yields CDR1 LGHDT and CDR2 YNNKEL (reference sequence). The CDR3 contains 16 residues. This CDR3 is CASSQGGSGSVETQYF. CDR3 in DNA: TGTGCCAGCAGCCAAGGGGGTAGCGGGAGTGTTGAGACCCAGTACTTC.

This clone was picked up many times. The chain couples TRBV12-3 or TRBV12-4 to TRBJ1-6; a possible D gene is TRBD1 (6 bases). There are 17 residues in the CDR3. The V and J ends lost 5 bases and 7 bases respectively, with 21 bases between them. CDR3 bases: TGTGCCAGCAGTCGTGGGGGACACTTGGACCCAAATTCACCCCTCCACTTT. Its protein product is CASSRGGHLDPNSPLHF.

V gene TRBV30 combines with J gene TRBJ2-7; 11 nucleotides line up with TRBD2. Germline V gives CDR1 GTSNPN, CDR2 SVGIG (reference sequence). CDR3 length equals 13 residues. V trimming: 4 bases; J trimming: 8 bases; junction bases outside the gene matches: 7. The CDR3 DNA reads TGTGCCTGGATTGTACTAGCGGGAGTCAAGCAGTACTTC. Translated, it gives CAWIVLAGVKQYF.

This clone has only a few counts. A much larger clone differs by one base, so this may be a read error. The chain joins TRBV20-1 to TRBJ1-4; a possible D gene is TRBD1 (5 bases). The CDR3 length is 15 residues. Trimming took off 0 bases at V and 4 bases at J, with 12 bases between the two ends. Germline assignment: CDR1 DFQATT and CDR2 SNEGSKA (reference sequence). In DNA, the CDR3 is TGCAGTGCTAGAGATTGGGGCGGCCATAATGAAAAACTGTTTTTT. This translates into CSARDWGGHNEKLFF.

The gene calls are TRBV11-2 and TRBJ2-7; D not certain. The V end was cut by 5 bases, the J end by 2 bases, with 7 bases between. The CDR3 has 12 amino acids. The germline CDR1 and CDR2 sequences are SGHAT and FQNNGV. CDR3 amino acids: CASSPGTYEQYF. CDR3 in DNA: TGTGCCAGCAGCCCTGGGACCTACGAGCAGTACTTC. The complete variable domain, with remaining parts taken from reference TRBV11-2 and TRBJ2-7, reads EAGVAQSPRYKIIEKRQSVAFWCNPISGHATLYWYQQILGQGPKLLIQFQNNGVVDDSQLPKDRFSAERLKGVDSTLKIQPAKLEDSAVYLCASSPGTYEQYFGPGTRLTVT.

This clone was recorded many times. The gene calls are TRBV18 and TRBJ2-7; D is perhaps TRBD1 (5 bases). There are 13 residues in the CDR3. Germline V CDR1 and CDR2: KGHSH, LQKENI. Trimming removed 4 bases from V and 3 bases from J, with 10 bases in between. Here the CDR3 reads CASSRQPRYEQYF. In DNA form, the CDR3 reads TGTGCCAGCTCACGACAGCCGCGCTACGAGCAGTACTTC.

The V gene is TRBV28, the J gene TRBJ1-2; the D is unclear. Deletions cut 2 bases from V and 5 bases from J, with 12 bases between. CDR1 MDHEN and CDR2 SYDVKM come from the germline V gene. The CDR3 sequence is 14 residues long. DNA of the CDR3: TGTGCCAGCAGTTTAGTTACACAAGCATATGGCTACACCTTC. It yields the protein CASSLVTQAYGYTF.

This clone came up many times. The chain employs TRBV11-1 and TRBJ1-2, with TRBD1 matching 8 bases. Trimming took 5 bases from V and 4 from J; bases not matched to a gene: 6. CDR1 SGHAT and CDR2 FQDESV come from the germline V gene (reference sequence). The CDR3 loop spans 14 amino acids. CDR3 in amino acids: CASSERTGLYGYTF. The CDR3 nucleotides read TGTGCCAGCAGCGAGAGGACAGGGCTCTATGGCTACACCTTC. Complete variable domain (other parts from reference TRBV11-1 and TRBJ1-2): EAEVAQSPRYKITEKSQAVAFWCDPISGHATLYWYRQILGQGPELLVQFQDESVVDDSQLPKDRFSAERLKGVDSTLKIQPAELGDSAMYLCASSERTGLYGYTFGSGTRLTVV.

This clone was seen ten or more times. J is TRBJ1-2 and V is TRBV6-1, with a possible D match to TRBD1 (5 bases). V was clipped by 5 bases and J by 2 bases, with 9 bases between them. The CDR3 loop spans 13 amino acids. Germline CDR1 MNHNS, CDR2 SASEGT. In nucleotides, the CDR3 is TGTGCCAGCAGTTGGGGACCGAACTATGGCTACACCTTC. Its protein is CASSWGPNYGYTF.